This TCR beta chain was obtained from a study of blood T cell repertoires in COVID-19. Assay: immunoSEQ multiplex PCR; the TCRdb copy retains only in-frame clones and omits some. Found here are around 460,000 clones, roughly 90% of them singletons; the top ten hold roughly 0.76%. The CDR3 is made up of 14 amino acids. Germline V gives CDR1 SGHRS, CDR2 YFSETQ. The V and J ends lost 2 bases and 5 bases, in that order; junction bases with no gene match: 2. The chain uses TRBV5-1 and TRBJ2-1; 9 nucleotides line up with TRBD2. The sample consisted of peripheral blood. The receptor was isolated from a man aged 18 to 29 with COVID-19, enrolled during active disease. The DNA of the CDR3 is TGCGCCAGCAGCTTTGCGGGAGGGGACAATGAGCAGTTCTTC. Translation: CASSFAGGDNEQFF.